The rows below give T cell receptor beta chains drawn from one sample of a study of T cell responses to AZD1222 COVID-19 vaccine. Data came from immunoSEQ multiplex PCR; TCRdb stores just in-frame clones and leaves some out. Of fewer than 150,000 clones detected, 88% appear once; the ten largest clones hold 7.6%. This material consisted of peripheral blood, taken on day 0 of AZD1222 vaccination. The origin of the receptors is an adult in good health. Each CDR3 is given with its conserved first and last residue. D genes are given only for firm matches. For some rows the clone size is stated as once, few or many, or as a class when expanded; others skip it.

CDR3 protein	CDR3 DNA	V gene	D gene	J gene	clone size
CASSQVAGTGPDEQYF	TGCGCCAGCAGCCAAGTAGCCGGGACAGGGCCGGACGAGCAGTACTTC	TRBV4-1	TRBD1	TRBJ2-7	NA
CASSTGESYNEQFF	TGTGCCAGCAGTACGGGAGAGTCCTACAATGAGCAGTTCTTC	TRBV6-4	NA	TRBJ2-1	NA
CASSPPVLAGVGEQFF	TGTGCCAGCTCACCACCAGTACTAGCGGGAGTGGGTGAGCAGTTCTTC	TRBV18	TRBD2	TRBJ2-1	NA
CASSSFTRRTYEQYF	TGTGCCAGCAGTTCGTTTACTCGTCGGACCTACGAGCAGTACTTC	TRBV6-5	NA	TRBJ2-7	NA
CASNGRTDSPLHF	TGTGCCAGCAACGGGCGGACAGATTCACCCCTCCACTTT	TRBV6-5	NA	TRBJ1-6	NA
CASRRRGADGYTF	TGTGCCAGCAGACGACGGGGGGCCGATGGCTACACCTTC	TRBV6-6	NA	TRBJ1-2	NA
CASSQGTGRFLVGYTF	TGTGCCAGCAGCCAAGGGACAGGGCGATTTCTCGTTGGCTACACCTTC	TRBV3-1/TRBV3-2	TRBD1	TRBJ1-2	NA
CASSFLAGKSYEQYF	TGTGCCAGCAGCTTTCTAGCGGGTAAATCCTACGAGCAGTACTTC	TRBV7-2	TRBD2	TRBJ2-7	NA
CASSDSGSVETQYF	TGTGCCAGCAGCGATAGCGGGAGTGTAGAGACCCAGTACTTC	TRBV7-9	TRBD2	TRBJ2-5	NA
CASSSGQGAYEQYF	TGCGCCAGCAGCTCGGGACAGGGGGCGTACGAGCAGTACTTC	TRBV5-1	TRBD1	TRBJ2-7	NA
CASSKGGYEQYF	TGTGCCAGCAGTAAGGGGGGTTACGAGCAGTACTTC	TRBV6-5	NA	TRBJ2-7	NA
CASSPVGEMREKLFF	TGCGCCAGCAGCCCCGTGGGGGAGATGCGCGAAAAACTGTTTTTT	TRBV5-1	NA	TRBJ1-4	NA
CASGLRTSGYEQYF	TGTGCTAGTGGTTTGCGGACTAGCGGCTACGAGCAGTACTTC	TRBV12-5	TRBD2	TRBJ2-7	NA
CASSENRGLNEKLFF	TGTGCCAGCAGTGAAAATAGGGGCCTAAATGAAAAACTGTTTTTT	TRBV6-1	NA	TRBJ1-4	NA
CASSVNQETQYF	TGTGCCAGCAGCGTAAATCAAGAGACCCAGTACTTC	TRBV9	NA	TRBJ2-5	NA
CAWSKGVAGTYNEQFF	TGTGCCTGGAGCAAAGGGGTGGCAGGGACCTACAATGAGCAGTTCTTC	TRBV30	NA	TRBJ2-1	NA
CASSPGRLNYGYTF	TGTGCCAGCAGCCCGGGGCGTCTTAACTATGGCTACACCTTC	TRBV5-8	NA	TRBJ1-2	NA
CASSPGDRETQYF	TGTGCCAGTAGCCCGGGCGATAGGGAGACCCAGTACTTC	TRBV19	NA	TRBJ2-5	NA
CASSLTGQGLNTEAFF	TGTGCCAGCAGTTTAACCGGACAGGGGTTGAACACTGAAGCTTTCTTT	TRBV27	TRBD1	TRBJ1-1	NA
CAISRRAGQETQYF	TGTGCCATCAGCCGGCGGGCAGGGCAAGAGACCCAGTACTTC	TRBV10-3	NA	TRBJ2-5	NA
CASSYGGWGTDTQYF	TGTGCCAGCAGCTATGGCGGATGGGGCACAGATACGCAGTATTTT	TRBV5-8	NA	TRBJ2-3	NA
CASSRIGTGGNNEQFF	TGTGCCAGCAGCCGAATCGGGACAGGGGGGAACAATGAGCAGTTCTTC	TRBV7-7	TRBD1	TRBJ2-1	NA
CASRLGAGGLSEAFF	TGTGCCAGCAGACTAGGGGCTGGGGGCTTAAGCGAAGCTTTCTTT	TRBV6-4	NA	TRBJ1-1	NA
CASSIYSGRFPTNHTDTQYF	TGTGCCAGTAGTATATATAGCGGGAGGTTCCCCACAAATCACACAGATACGCAGTATTTT	TRBV19	TRBD2	TRBJ2-3	NA
CASGSLGTGAETQYF	TGTGCTAGTGGTTCGTTAGGGACAGGGGCTGAGACCCAGTACTTC	TRBV12-5	TRBD1	TRBJ2-5	NA
CASSFTRGNNGYTF	TGTGCCAGCAGCTTTACTAGGGGGAATAATGGCTACACCTTC	TRBV5-4	NA	TRBJ1-2	NA
CASSKVSRGALEAFF	TGTGCCAGCAGCAAAGTAAGCAGGGGAGCCCTTGAAGCTTTCTTT	TRBV21-1	NA	TRBJ1-1	once
CASSDRFSGELFF	TGTGCCAGTAGCGACAGGTTCTCCGGGGAGCTGTTTTTT	TRBV19	NA	TRBJ2-2	once
CASSLYGGRATDTQYF	TGTGCCAGCAGCCTTTACGGAGGGAGGGCCACAGATACGCAGTATTTT	TRBV9	TRBD2	TRBJ2-3	NA
CASGIFGGGAFF	TGTGCCAGCGGAATTTTCGGGGGGGGAGCTTTCTTT	TRBV6-5	NA	TRBJ1-1	NA
CSVAQVKQETQYF	TGCAGCGTTGCGCAGGTTAAACAAGAGACCCAGTACTTC	TRBV29-1	NA	TRBJ2-5	few
CASSDWAATNYGYTF	TGTGCCAGCAGTGATTGGGCAGCTACTAACTATGGCTACACCTTC	TRBV2	NA	TRBJ1-2	NA
CSAVAGDVGAHGYTF	TGCAGCGCCGTCGCTGGGGATGTGGGTGCGCACGGCTACACCTTC	TRBV29-1	NA	TRBJ1-2	NA
CASSPGLAGKNEQFF	TGCGCCAGCAGCCCGGGACTAGCGGGGAAAAATGAGCAGTTCTTC	TRBV4-1	TRBD2	TRBJ2-1	few
CASRRAYGYTF	TGTGCCAGTAGAAGGGCCTATGGCTACACCTTC	TRBV19	NA	TRBJ1-2	NA
CASSFGSMNTEAFF	TGTGCCAGCAGCTTCGGCAGCATGAACACTGAAGCTTTCTTT	TRBV7-9	NA	TRBJ1-1	NA
CASSEYEAGGRDTQYF	TGCGCCAGCAGTGAGTATGAAGCGGGAGGCCGAGATACGCAGTATTTT	TRBV10-1	TRBD2	TRBJ2-3	NA
CASSQIRDTLPGAFF	TGTGCCAGCAGCCAAATCCGGGACACTCTACCCGGGGCTTTCTTT	TRBV11-2	NA	TRBJ1-1	NA
CASRYDSTSNQPQHF	TGTGCCAGCCGGTACGACAGTACCAGCAATCAGCCCCAGCATTTT	TRBV6-5	NA	TRBJ1-5	NA
CASRLSRDSYEQYF	TGCGCCAGCAGACTGTCCCGGGACAGCTACGAGCAGTACTTC	TRBV5-1	TRBD1	TRBJ2-7	NA
CASSTQGADNSPLHF	TGTGCCAGTAGTACGCAGGGGGCGGATAATTCACCCCTCCACTTT	TRBV19	TRBD1	TRBJ1-6	once